This T cell receptor beta chain was identified in a study of control samples from healthy donors and cancer patients. V lost 1 base to trimming and J lost 10 bases, with 14 bases between them. This CDR3 has 13 residues. In germline, CDR1 is SGDLS, CDR2 YYNGEE. Clones were read by immunoSEQ multiplex PCR, and TCRdb kept only the in-frame ones, dropping some. The top ten hold 1.4% of the sample, which has around 170,000 clones, roughly 89% seen once. This clone was seen just once. The V and J genes are TRBV9 and TRBJ1-1, with unresolved D. The source of this sequence is a woman aged 45-65 years in good health. The sample was blood. The CDR3 DNA sequence: TGTGCCAGCAGCGTATCTCAGACGGAGCGAGCTTTCTTT. Translated: CASSVSQTERAFF.